The rows below give T cell receptor beta chains drawn from one sample of a study of cytomegalovirus exposure and HLA in healthy donors. Measured with immunoSEQ multiplex PCR; TCRdb has only the in-frame clones, and not every one. The table has 110,000 or so clones, 77% seen once. The sequencing sample was made of PBMCs. These receptors were collected from a man between 18 and 35 years old in good health and CMV-seropositive. CDR3s include the opening cysteine and the closing phenylalanine or tryptophan. A D gene is named only where the DNA matches it firmly. Rows may omit the clone size; those that give it use once, few, many or a size class.

d_call: -
j_call: TRBJ2-7
v_call: TRBV29-1
clone_size: -
cdr3_nt: TGCAGCGTTCGACTAGGAGACTACGAGCAGTACTTC
cdr3_aa: CSVRLGDYEQYF

d_call: -
j_call: TRBJ2-1
v_call: TRBV6-1
clone_size: -
cdr3_nt: TGTGCCAGCAGTGACCTGAATGAGCAGTTCTTC
cdr3_aa: CASSDLNEQFF

d_call: -
j_call: TRBJ1-1
v_call: TRBV7-9
clone_size: once
cdr3_nt: TGCGCCGGGGAGCGAACCTGGGGGGACACTGAAGCTTTCTTT
cdr3_aa: CAGERTWGDTEAFF

d_call: TRBD2
j_call: TRBJ2-7
v_call: TRBV18
clone_size: few
cdr3_nt: TGTGCCAGCTCCCCGACTAGCGGGAGGAGGAACGACGAGCAGTACTTC
cdr3_aa: CASSPTSGRRNDEQYF

d_call: TRBD1
j_call: TRBJ1-5
v_call: TRBV5-1
clone_size: once
cdr3_nt: TGCGCCAGCAGCTTGGGGACAGGGGCCTCCAATCAGCCCCAGCATTTT
cdr3_aa: CASSLGTGASNQPQHF

d_call: -
j_call: TRBJ2-7
v_call: TRBV28
clone_size: -
cdr3_nt: TGTGCCATCAAAGGTGGTACAGTTTCCTACGAGCAGTACTTC
cdr3_aa: CAIKGGTVSYEQYF

d_call: TRBD1
j_call: TRBJ1-6
v_call: TRBV30
clone_size: -
cdr3_nt: TGTGCCTGGAGTCAGGAGACAGGGAGTTCACCCCTCCACTTT
cdr3_aa: CAWSQETGSSPLHF

d_call: TRBD1
j_call: TRBJ1-1
v_call: TRBV29-1
clone_size: few
cdr3_nt: TGCAGCGCCAAGGGACAGGGACTGATCGGGACTGAAGCTTTCTTT
cdr3_aa: CSAKGQGLIGTEAFF

d_call: TRBD1
j_call: TRBJ2-7
v_call: TRBV25-1
clone_size: -
cdr3_nt: TGTGCCAGCAGTGAATTGGGGGCAGGGGGCGACGAGCAGTACTTC
cdr3_aa: CASSELGAGGDEQYF

d_call: -
j_call: TRBJ2-1
v_call: TRBV6-5
clone_size: -
cdr3_nt: TGTGCCAGCTCCTTAATCGGCAGGGGGGATGAGCAGTTCTTC
cdr3_aa: CASSLIGRGDEQFF

d_call: -
j_call: TRBJ1-1
v_call: TRBV2
clone_size: -
cdr3_nt: TGTGCCAGTTCGGAGGTTCAAGCTTTCTTT
cdr3_aa: CASSEVQAFF

d_call: TRBD1
j_call: TRBJ1-3
v_call: TRBV19
clone_size: -
cdr3_nt: TGTGCCAGTAGTTTTGGACAGGGAAGGGCTGGAAACACCATATATTTT
cdr3_aa: CASSFGQGRAGNTIYF

d_call: -
j_call: TRBJ2-1
v_call: TRBV19
clone_size: -
cdr3_nt: TGTGCCAGTAGTATACTAGGGGACAAGTACAATGAGCAGTTCTTC
cdr3_aa: CASSILGDKYNEQFF

d_call: -
j_call: TRBJ2-5
v_call: TRBV30
clone_size: -
cdr3_nt: TGTGCCTGGAGTGTACAGGTAGGGGAGACCCAGTACTTC
cdr3_aa: CAWSVQVGETQYF

d_call: -
j_call: TRBJ2-2
v_call: TRBV7-9
clone_size: few
cdr3_nt: TGTGCCAGCAATCCCATGGAGGGCTCCCGAGGCGGGGAGCTGTTTTTT
cdr3_aa: CASNPMEGSRGGELFF

d_call: -
j_call: TRBJ2-7
v_call: TRBV6-5
clone_size: once
cdr3_nt: TGTGCCAGCAGACCCGGGGGTCAGGGTACCTACGAGCAGTACTTC
cdr3_aa: CASRPGGQGTYEQYF

d_call: -
j_call: TRBJ1-2
v_call: TRBV2
clone_size: -
cdr3_nt: TGTGCCAGCGCAGGAGGGGCAGAAAATAACTATGGCTACACCTTC
cdr3_aa: CASAGGAENNYGYTF

d_call: -
j_call: TRBJ1-2
v_call: TRBV6-6
clone_size: once
cdr3_nt: TGTGCCAGCAGTTACTCGAGAGGGAACTATGGCTACACCTTC
cdr3_aa: CASSYSRGNYGYTF

d_call: TRBD1
j_call: TRBJ1-5
v_call: TRBV11-3
clone_size: -
cdr3_nt: TGTGCCAGCAGCCTCCGGGACAGGGGATCTCAGCCCCAGCATTTT
cdr3_aa: CASSLRDRGSQPQHF

d_call: TRBD1
j_call: TRBJ1-2
v_call: TRBV12-5
clone_size: -
cdr3_nt: TGTGCTAGTGGTTTATCCCAGGACAGGGTATATGGCTACACCTTC
cdr3_aa: CASGLSQDRVYGYTF

d_call: -
j_call: TRBJ1-5
v_call: TRBV5-5
clone_size: -
cdr3_nt: TGTGCCAGCAGCTCAACAGGGATTGGCAATCAGCCCCAGCATTTT
cdr3_aa: CASSSTGIGNQPQHF

d_call: TRBD1
j_call: TRBJ2-5
v_call: TRBV6-5
clone_size: -
cdr3_nt: TGTGCCAGCAGTTACCTGACAGGGCCTGGAGAGACCCAGTACTTC
cdr3_aa: CASSYLTGPGETQYF

d_call: TRBD1
j_call: TRBJ1-4
v_call: TRBV5-1
clone_size: few
cdr3_nt: TGCGCCAGCAGCTTGGCCGGGACAGGGGGCGCAGATGAAAAACTGTTTTTT
cdr3_aa: CASSLAGTGGADEKLFF

d_call: -
j_call: TRBJ2-3
v_call: TRBV7-2
clone_size: few
cdr3_nt: TGTGCCAGCAGCTTATGGGGGACATACACAGATACGCAGTATTTT
cdr3_aa: CASSLWGTYTDTQYF

d_call: -
j_call: TRBJ2-6
v_call: TRBV2
clone_size: -
cdr3_nt: TGTGCCAGCAGGATCAGCCGGGACTTTCTACTCTCTGGGGCCAACGTCCTGACTTTC
cdr3_aa: CASRISRDFLLSGANVLTF

d_call: -
j_call: TRBJ2-7
v_call: TRBV4-1
clone_size: -
cdr3_nt: TGCGCCAGCAGCCCCCAGACATTTAGCAGGGGGGTAATCGAGCAGTACTTC
cdr3_aa: CASSPQTFSRGVIEQYF

d_call: -
j_call: TRBJ2-7
v_call: TRBV7-8
clone_size: -
cdr3_nt: TGTGCCAGCAGCTTAGTAGACGAGCAGTACTTC
cdr3_aa: CASSLVDEQYF

d_call: TRBD2
j_call: TRBJ2-3
v_call: TRBV5-6
clone_size: medium-sized
cdr3_nt: TGTGCCAGCAGCAAGGGACTACCTACATCTAGCACAGATACGCAGTATTTT
cdr3_aa: CASSKGLPTSSTDTQYF

d_call: TRBD2
j_call: TRBJ2-4
v_call: TRBV18
clone_size: -
cdr3_nt: TGTGCCAGCTCACCACCGGCGGGGGTCAAAAACAGTCAGTACTTC
cdr3_aa: CASSPPAGVKNSQYF

d_call: TRBD1
j_call: TRBJ1-2
v_call: TRBV10-3
clone_size: few
cdr3_nt: TGTGCCATCAGATTGGACAGGTTTAACTATGGCTACACCTTC
cdr3_aa: CAIRLDRFNYGYTF

d_call: -
j_call: TRBJ1-1
v_call: TRBV7-9
clone_size: -
cdr3_nt: TGTGCCAGCAGCTCGCGCCAGGACTCCAACACTGAAGCTTTCTTT
cdr3_aa: CASSSRQDSNTEAFF